Sequencing of this T cell receptor beta chain was carried out in a study of T cell changes during pregnancy in multiple sclerosis (dated by TCRdb to about 2019). Study-level background: In women with multiple sclerosis, the researchers looked at how the T cell repertoire shifted as pregnancy progressed.

As for this clone: Its binding antigen is unknown. There are no base qualities to consult, and no much larger clone falls within one base.

CDR1 is given as MGHRA and CDR2 as YSYEKL, both from the germline V gene. V and J are truncated by 0 bases and 10 bases respectively, leaving an intervening sequence of 15 bases. From the cysteine through the phenylalanine, the CDR3 covers 14 amino acids. CDR3 DNA is the only sequence kept; it has 42 bases, read in frame from the first base. Library prep was done by the immunoSEQ multiplex PCR assay. TCRdb provides this immuneACCESS table in a form limited to in-frame rearrangements. Some clones are lacking; in checked studies, under half of them reflect an unresolved V gene, and why the rest are absent is not known. The sample contains 70,000 to 95,000 clones, just under 95% of them found a single time. The ten most abundant clones make up around 4% of the sample.

This TCR was recovered from a female donor with multiple sclerosis, enrolled in a pregnancy study. Specimen: peripheral blood, collected in the first trimester of pregnancy. Recombination joined TRBV4-1 with TRBJ1-1; tentative D gene TRBD1, with 6 bases matching. The CDR3 protein sequence reads: CASSQDRTGPLAFF. The nucleotides are TGCGCCAGCAGCCAAGATCGAACAGGGCCTTTAGCTTTCTTT.